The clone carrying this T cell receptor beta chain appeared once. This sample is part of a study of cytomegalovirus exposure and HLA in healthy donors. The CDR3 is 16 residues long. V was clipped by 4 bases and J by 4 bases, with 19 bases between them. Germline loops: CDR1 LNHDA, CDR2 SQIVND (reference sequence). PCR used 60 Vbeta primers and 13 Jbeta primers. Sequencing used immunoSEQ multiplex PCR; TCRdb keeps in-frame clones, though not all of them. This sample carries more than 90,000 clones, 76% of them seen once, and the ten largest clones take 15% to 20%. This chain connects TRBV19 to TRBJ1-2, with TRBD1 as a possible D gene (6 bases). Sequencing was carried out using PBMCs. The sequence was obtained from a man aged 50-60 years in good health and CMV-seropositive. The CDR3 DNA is TGTGCCAGTAGTACCGGACAGCTTTTGCACCTCTATGGCTACACCTTC. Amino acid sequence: CASSTGQLLHLYGYTF. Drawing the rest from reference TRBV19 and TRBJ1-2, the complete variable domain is DGGITQSPKYLFRKEGQNVTLSCEQNLNHDAMYWYRQDPGQGLRLIYYSQIVNDFQKGDIAEGYSVSREKKESFPLTVTSAQKNPTAFYLCASSTGQLLHLYGYTFGSGTRLTVV.